One and the same sample provided the 10 T cell receptor beta chains below, sequenced in a study of cytomegalovirus exposure and HLA in healthy donors. With 60 Vbeta and 13 Jbeta primers, the PCR was carried out. The protocol was immunoSEQ multiplex PCR, while the TCRdb copy is restricted to in-frame clones and leaves out a portion. The repertoire holds approximately 110,000 clones, roughly 79% seen once, with about 5.3% in the top ten. Source material: PBMCs. Receptor source: a male donor in good health and CMV-seronegative.

The chain carries TRBV6-1 and TRBJ1-3; maybe TRBD1 (6 bases). CDR3 size: 15 residues. CDR1 MNHNS and CDR2 SASEGT come from the germline V gene. Trimming left V 3 bases short and J 2 bases short, with 11 bases between. CDR3 amino acids: CASSEGHWTGNTIYF. DNA of the CDR3: TGTGCCAGCAGTGAGGGACACTGGACTGGAAACACCATATATTTT.

The chain uses TRBV4-1 and TRBJ2-5; 10 bases are a match to TRBD2. CDR3 length: 16 residues. The J segment lost 4 bases and the V segment lost 4 bases, leaving 9 bases of the junction unmatched. The germline V gene encodes CDR1 MGHRA and CDR2 YSYEKL. CDR3 nucleotides: TGCGCCAGCAGCCCCTCCGCTAGCGGGAGTCGAGAGACCCAGTACTTC. This translates into CASSPSASGSRETQYF.

The gene calls are TRBV7-6 and TRBJ2-5; possibly TRBD2 for D (6 bases). The DNA end favors TRBJ2-7, so the J call may be wrong. The CDR3 is 17 residues long. From germline, CDR1 is SGHVS and CDR2 FNYEAQ. Here the CDR3 reads CASSLEGPGLGAHEQYF. For the CDR3, the DNA is TGTGCCAGCAGCTTAGAAGGACCGGGACTCGGGGCCCACGAGCAGTACTTC.

The chain links TRBV28 to TRBJ2-7, with 8 bases identical to TRBD2. This CDR3 is 16 amino acids long. The germline CDR1 and CDR2 sequences are MDHEN and SYDVKM. Germline trimming cut 3 bases from V and 4 bases from J; bases unmatched to any gene: 11. CDR3 nucleotides: TGTGCCAGCAGTTTTGGCGGGGGCCGGGGGGGATACGAGCAGTACTTC. It is translated as CASSFGGGRGGYEQYF.

This clone was detected once. The rearrangement joins TRBV6-5 to TRBJ2-4, with D perhaps matching TRBD2 (5 bases). The V gene's germline CDR1 is MNHEY and CDR2 SVGAGI. V lost 2 bases, J lost 9 bases, and 17 bases lay in between. The CDR3 sequence is 15 residues long. The CDR3 region has the DNA TGTGCCAGCAGTTACGGAGAGGGTGGGGTACCCATTCAGTACTTC. This encodes CASSYGEGGVPIQYF.

This chain uses TRBV28 with TRBJ2-7; a possible D gene is TRBD1 (6 bases). The CDR3 has 12 amino acids. Germline V gene data show CDR1 as MDHEN and CDR2 as SYDVKM. V was trimmed by 5 bases and J by 4 bases, leaving 9 bases between them. This chain's CDR3 is CASSGQLYEQYF. The CDR3 coding sequence is TGTGCCAGCAGTGGACAGCTGTACGAGCAGTACTTC.

The chain joins TRBV5-1 to TRBJ2-2; D is uncertain. The CDR3 has 16 amino acids. V was cut by 0 bases and J by 4 bases, with 13 bases left in between. Germline V gene lookup returns CDR1 SGHRS and CDR2 YFSETQ. CDR3 nucleotide sequence: TGCGCCAGCAGCTTGGCCCTGGGCGTGCGCACCGGGGAGCTGTTTTTT. This translates into CASSLALGVRTGELFF.

The chain carries TRBV18 and TRBJ2-1, with a weak D call TRBD2 (6 bases). There are 15 residues in the CDR3. V dropped 1 base and J dropped 0 bases, with 7 bases sitting between them. In germline, CDR1 is KGHSH, CDR2 LQKENI. CDR3 region: CASSPQGGSYNEQFF. For the CDR3, the DNA is TGTGCCAGCTCACCACAGGGAGGCTCCTACAATGAGCAGTTCTTC. The full variable domain, its missing parts supplied by reference TRBV18 and TRBJ2-1, is NAGVMQNPRHLVRRRGQEARLRCSPMKGHSHVYWYRQLPEEGLKFMVYLQKENIIDESGMPKERFSAEFPKEGPSILRIQQVVRGDSAAYFCASSPQGGSYNEQFFGPGTRLTVL.

The chain joins TRBV5-1 to TRBJ2-1; 12 nucleotides agree with TRBD2. Germline V CDR1 and CDR2: SGHRS, YFSETQ. Trimming took 3 bases from V and 7 from J; bases not matched to a gene: 5. CDR3 length equals 15 residues. CDR3 coding DNA: TGCGCCAGCAGCTCCCTGACTAGCGGGAGAAATGAGCAGTTCTTC. Amino acids: CASSSLTSGRNEQFF.

J is TRBJ1-3 and V is TRBV7-6, with a weak D call TRBD1 (5 bases). The germline V gene has CDR1 SGHVS and CDR2 FNYEAQ. Trimming shortened V by 5 bases and J by 4 bases, and 18 bases separated the two germline ends. The CDR3 spans 16 residues. CDR3 loop: CASSQGSWQGGNTIYF. CDR3 sequence (DNA): TGTGCCAGCAGCCAAGGGTCGTGGCAGGGCGGAAACACCATATATTTT. The whole variable domain, remainder taken from reference TRBV7-6 and TRBJ1-3, is GAGVSQSPRYKVTKRGQDVALRCDPISGHVSLYWYRQALGQGPEFLTYFNYEAQQDKSGLPNDRFSAERPEGSISTLTIQRTEQRDSAMYRCASSQGSWQGGNTIYFGEGSWLTVV.